The clone carrying this TCR beta chain has only one observation. TRAV- and TRBV-specific primers primed first-strand cDNA, covering alpha and beta chains. Amplification, which lasted approximately 19 PCR cycles, used a constant-region primer and V-primer adapter to amplify TCRs. TCRdb redid the calling of the reads with MiXCR, one entry per CDR3 protein. The table has some 6,000 distinct CDR3 sequences, around 83% seen once; the top ten hold about 6%. The entry originates in a study of low-dose radiotherapy and immunotherapy resistance in tumors. Patients with advanced, tumor-infiltrating lymphocyte-negative solid tumors were eligible. The CDR3 is 15 residues long. Trimming cost V 2 bases and J 0 bases, with 12 bases left between them. Germline-derived CDR1 and CDR2 are GTSNPN and SVGIG (reference sequence).

V gene TRBV30 combines with J gene TRBJ2-3, with TRBD1 as a possible D gene (5 bases). The source is a human donor with advanced metastatic prostate, ovarian, gallbladder or colorectal cancer (not recorded which). This table probably holds off-target reads from a library built for another chain. CDR3 residues: CAWSPRTLSTDTQYF. The CDR3 DNA reads as TGTGCCTGGAGTCCTCGGACATTGAGCACAGATACGCAGTATTTT. The full variable domain, completed using reference TRBV30 and TRBJ2-3, is SQTIHQWPATLVQPVGSPLSLECTVEGTSNPNLYWYRQAAGRGLQLLFYSVGIGQISSEVPQNLSASRPQDRQFILSSKKLLLSDSGFYLCAWSPRTLSTDTQYFGPGTRLTVL.